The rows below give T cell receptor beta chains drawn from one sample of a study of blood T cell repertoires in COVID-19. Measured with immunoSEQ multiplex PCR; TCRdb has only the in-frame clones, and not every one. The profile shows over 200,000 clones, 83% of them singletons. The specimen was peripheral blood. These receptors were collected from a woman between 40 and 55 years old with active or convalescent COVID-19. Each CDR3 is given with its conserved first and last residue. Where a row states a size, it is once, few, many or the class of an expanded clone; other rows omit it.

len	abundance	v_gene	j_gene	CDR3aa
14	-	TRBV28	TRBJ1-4	CASSLVQGNEKLFF
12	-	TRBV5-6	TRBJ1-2	CASYSGVYGYTF
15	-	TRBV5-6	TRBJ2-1	CASSLNGRATNEQFF
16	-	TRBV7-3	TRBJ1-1	CASSLTPGQMNTEAFF
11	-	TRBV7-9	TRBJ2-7	CASSFSYEQYF
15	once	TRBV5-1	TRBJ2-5	CASSLTTDGQETQYF
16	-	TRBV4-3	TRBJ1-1	CASSPGVQGKNTEAFF
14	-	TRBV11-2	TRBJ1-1	CASSSLAPAPEAFF
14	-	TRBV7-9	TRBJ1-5	CASSQQGGNQPQHF
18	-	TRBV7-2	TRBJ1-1	CASSRGPGTGYMNTEAFF
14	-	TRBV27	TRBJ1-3	CASSHTGNGNTIYF
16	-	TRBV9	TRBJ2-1	CASSVAGVGPYNEQFF
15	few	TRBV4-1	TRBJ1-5	CASSHSPQGSQPQHF
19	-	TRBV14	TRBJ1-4	CASSNNREGHKRANEKLFF
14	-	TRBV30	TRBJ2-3	CAWSVSGRGDTQYF
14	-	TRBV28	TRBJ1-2	CASSFQDSNYGYTF
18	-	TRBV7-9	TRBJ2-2	CASSPWTSGRSRTGELFF
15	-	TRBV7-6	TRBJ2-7	CASSELAGGTYEQYF
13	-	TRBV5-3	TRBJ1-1	CARRELQGTEAFF
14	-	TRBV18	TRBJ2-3	CASSPGGSGDTQYF
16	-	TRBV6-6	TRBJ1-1	CASSLLLGGGYTEAFF
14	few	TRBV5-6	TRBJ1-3	CASSVQGTGNTIYF
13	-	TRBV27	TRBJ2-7	CASSPQGRYEQYF
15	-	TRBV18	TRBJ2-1	CASSPLGTAYNEQFF
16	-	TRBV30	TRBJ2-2	CAWSVLPSGNTGELFF
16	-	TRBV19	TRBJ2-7	CASSIAYGTGRSEQYF
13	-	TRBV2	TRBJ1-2	CARVGDRNYGYTF
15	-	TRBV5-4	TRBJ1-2	CASTVPGQGVYGYTF
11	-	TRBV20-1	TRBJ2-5	CTLLWRETQYF
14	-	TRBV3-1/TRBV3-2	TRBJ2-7	CASSQGGTGGEQYF
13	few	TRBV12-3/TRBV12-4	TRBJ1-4	CASSFYRAEKLFF
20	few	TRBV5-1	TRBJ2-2	CASSLYVTSGRTTNTGELFF
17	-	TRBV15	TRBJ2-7	CATSRISGLAGGYEQYF
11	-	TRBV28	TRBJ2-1	CASSPRDEQFF
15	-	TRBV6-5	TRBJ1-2	CASREGHFLPYGYTF
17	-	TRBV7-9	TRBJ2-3	CASSRTTGAHRTDTQYF
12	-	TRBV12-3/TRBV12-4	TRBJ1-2	CASSTEPYGYTF
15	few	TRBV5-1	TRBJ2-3	CASGAWGQSTDTQYF
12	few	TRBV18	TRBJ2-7	CASSTTQYEQYF
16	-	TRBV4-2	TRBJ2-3	CASRPQGPGGADTQYF
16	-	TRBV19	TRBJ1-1	CASTPTGGGRNTEAFF
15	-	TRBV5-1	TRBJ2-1	CASSERDRVYNEQFF
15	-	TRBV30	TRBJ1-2	CAWSRGAGGDYGYTF
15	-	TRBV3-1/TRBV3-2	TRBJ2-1	CASSQAARETGEQFF
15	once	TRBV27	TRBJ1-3	CASRTGMSSGNTIYF
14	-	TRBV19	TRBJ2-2	CASSIVGGTGELFF
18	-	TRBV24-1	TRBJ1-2	CATSDLIYGAGERDGYTF
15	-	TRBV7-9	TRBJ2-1	CASSLRTGGANEQFF
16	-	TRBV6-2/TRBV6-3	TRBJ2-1	CASSYSRQGLYNEQFF
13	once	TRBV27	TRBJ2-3	CASKGRATDTQYF
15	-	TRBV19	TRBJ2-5	CASSPRSSGSETQYF
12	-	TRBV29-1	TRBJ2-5	CSVLAGGETQYF
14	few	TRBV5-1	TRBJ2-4	CASSLGSGENIQYF
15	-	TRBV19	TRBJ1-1	CASSIVRTVNTEAFF
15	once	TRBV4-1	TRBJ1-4	CASSQVWGVWQKLFF
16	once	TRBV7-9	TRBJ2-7	CASSPWEGRSSYEQYF
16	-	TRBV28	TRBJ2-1	CASSQSQGRSYNEQFF
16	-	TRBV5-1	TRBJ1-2	CASSTRPQGRADGYTF
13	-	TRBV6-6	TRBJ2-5	CASRTTSDETQYF